The rows below give T cell receptor beta chains drawn from one sample of a study of vaccination and CD4 T cells after COVID-19. A single record per CDR3 protein comes from TCRdb applying MiXCR to the PCR reads. The repertoire holds about 11,000 distinct CDR3 sequences, with 58% as singletons. The antigens of these receptors remain unknown. Specimen: CD4+ T cells from blood, cultured in vitro. The receptor set was obtained from a human donor who had recovered from COVID-19. CDR3s include the opening cysteine and the closing phenylalanine or tryptophan. The D gene is left open where the match is weak. Clone size appears in some rows only: once, few, many, or a class for an expanded clone.

>few|NA|TRBV19|TRBJ1-5
TGTGCCAGTAGTACGGCAGCCCCAGCAAGGTATAGCAATCAGCCCCAGCATTTT
CASSTAAPARYSNQPQHF
>NA|TRBD1|TRBV30|TRBJ1-1
TGTGCCTGGGTGGGGACAGGGGGCTTCCTCACTGAAGCTTTCTTT
CAWVGTGGFLTEAFF
>once|TRBD1|TRBV6-1|TRBJ1-5
TGTGCCAGCAGTGAAGCAGGGGGCGGGTTTCAGCCCCAGCATTTT
CASSEAGGGFQPQHF
>NA|NA|TRBV11-2|TRBJ1-2
TGTGCCAGCAGCTTAGGACTATCTAACTATGGCTACACCTTC
CASSLGLSNYGYTF
>NA|NA|TRBV21-1|TRBJ1-1
TGTGCCAGCACCAAAAAGGGCCTTCCATGGAACACTGAAGCTTTCTTT
CASTKKGLPWNTEAFF
>NA|NA|TRBV20-1|TRBJ2-7
TGCAGTGCTAGAGATTTTTCGACTGGCAACTACGAGCAGTACTTC
CSARDFSTGNYEQYF
>NA|NA|TRBV30|TRBJ1-2
TGTGCCTGGAGTTCCGGGCCCTATGGCTACACCTTC
CAWSSGPYGYTF
>few|NA|TRBV7-8|TRBJ1-2
TGTGCCAGCAGCTCACATCAAGGACAGACTCTTTCCCCTAACTATGGCTACACCTTC
CASSSHQGQTLSPNYGYTF
>NA|TRBD1|TRBV4-1|TRBJ2-3
TGCGCCAGCAGCCAACCTGGACAGGGCACAGATACGCAGTATTTT
CASSQPGQGTDTQYF
>once|NA|TRBV10-2|TRBJ1-2
TGCGCCAGCAGGGACACGACTTCTAACTATGGCTACACCTTC
CASRDTTSNYGYTF
>once|NA|TRBV12-3/TRBV12-4|TRBJ1-5
TGTGCCAGCAGTTTCAGGCAAAATCAGCCCCAGCATTTT
CASSFRQNQPQHF
>NA|NA|TRBV7-9|TRBJ1-1
TGTGCCAGCAGCTTTGCGGGGGCGCAGGCTGGCACTGAAGCTTTCTTT
CASSFAGAQAGTEAFF